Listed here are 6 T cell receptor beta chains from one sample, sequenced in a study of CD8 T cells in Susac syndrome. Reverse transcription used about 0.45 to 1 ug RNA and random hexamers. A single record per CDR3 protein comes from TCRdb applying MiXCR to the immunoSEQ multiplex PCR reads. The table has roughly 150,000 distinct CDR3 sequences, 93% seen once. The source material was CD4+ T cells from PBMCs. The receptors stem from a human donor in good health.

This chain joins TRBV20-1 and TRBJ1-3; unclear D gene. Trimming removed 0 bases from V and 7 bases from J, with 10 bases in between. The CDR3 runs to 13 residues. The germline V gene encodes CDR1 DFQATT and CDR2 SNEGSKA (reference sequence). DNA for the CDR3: TGCAGTGCTAGAGATGAAGGATTCAACACCATATATTTT. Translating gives CSARDEGFNTIYF.

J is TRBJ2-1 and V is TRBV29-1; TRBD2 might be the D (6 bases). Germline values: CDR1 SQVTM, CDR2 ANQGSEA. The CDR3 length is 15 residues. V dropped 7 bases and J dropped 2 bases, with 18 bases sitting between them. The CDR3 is CSAYRTPGAYNEQFF. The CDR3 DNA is TGCAGCGCATACAGGACGCCGGGGGCCTACAATGAGCAGTTCTTC.

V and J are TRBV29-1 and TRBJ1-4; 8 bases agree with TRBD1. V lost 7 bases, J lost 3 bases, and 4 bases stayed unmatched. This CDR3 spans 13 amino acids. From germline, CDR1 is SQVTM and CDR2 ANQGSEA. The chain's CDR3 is CSAQGAANEKLFF. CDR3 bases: TGCAGCGCCCAGGGGGCAGCTAATGAAAAACTGTTTTTT.

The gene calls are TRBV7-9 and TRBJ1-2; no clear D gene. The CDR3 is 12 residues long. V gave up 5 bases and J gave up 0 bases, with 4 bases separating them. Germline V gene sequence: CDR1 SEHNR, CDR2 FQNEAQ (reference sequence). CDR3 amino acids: CASSPSNYGYTF. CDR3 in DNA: TGTGCCAGCAGCCCCTCTAACTATGGCTACACCTTC.

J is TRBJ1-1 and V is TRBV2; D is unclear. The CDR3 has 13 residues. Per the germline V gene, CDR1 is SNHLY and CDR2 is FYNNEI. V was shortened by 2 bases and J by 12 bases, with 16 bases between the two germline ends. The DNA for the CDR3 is TGTGCCAGCAGTGAAAATCTCCCTTCACCCCCTTTCTTT. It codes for CASSENLPSPPFF.

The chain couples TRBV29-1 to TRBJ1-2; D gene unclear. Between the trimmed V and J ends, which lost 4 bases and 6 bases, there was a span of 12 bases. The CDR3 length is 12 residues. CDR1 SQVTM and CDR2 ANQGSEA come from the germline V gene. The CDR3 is CSVARGRDGYTF. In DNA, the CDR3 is TGCAGCGTTGCGCGGGGTCGGGATGGCTACACCTTC.